This TCR beta chain originates from a study of pediatric ulcerative colitis. The CDR3 has 16 residues. With V trimmed by 1 base and J by 0 bases, 4 bases remained unmatched. Germline CDR1 is MGHRA and CDR2 is YSYEKL. Study results and caveats: All ulcerative colitis patients, but no controls, carried a couple of rectal clonotypes.

Note on this clone: Antigen unknown.

The survey-level immunoSEQ assay was used. This table comes from immunoSEQ multiplex PCR, and its TCRdb copy is limited to in-frame clones, with some not included. The sample shows more than 50,000 clones, over 65% of them seen only once. The TCR was taken from a boy aged 10-17 years with moderate ulcerative colitis. The rearrangement links TRBV4-1 to TRBJ1-2; the match to TRBD1 covers 8 bases. Source material: blood. The CDR3 here is CASSQAGGTSNYGYTF. In nucleotides, the CDR3 is TGCGCCAGCAGCCAAGCAGGGGGCACATCTAACTATGGCTACACCTTC.